Shown below are 3 T cell receptor beta chains from a single sample sequenced in a study of blood T cell repertoires in COVID-19. TCRdb's copy holds only in-frame clones and misses some; the assay was immunoSEQ multiplex PCR. The table lists some 210,000 clones, over 80% of them singletons, with around 10% in the top ten. Material: PBMCs or T cells enriched from blood (not recorded which). All receptors come from a man in his late teens or twenties with acute COVID-19.

The J gene is TRBJ2-7, the V gene TRBV6-2 or TRBV6-3, with D possibly matching TRBD2 (6 bases). Trimming pared 4 bases from V and 3 bases from J, leaving 13 bases between. The germline V gene encodes CDR1 MNHEY and CDR2 SVGEGT. This CDR3 is built from 14 residues. This chain's CDR3 is CASSSSGVRYEQYF. For the CDR3, the DNA is TGTGCCAGCAGTTCATCGGGGGTTCGCTACGAGCAGTACTTC.

The table lists this clone with a few counts. One end of the junction does not line up with germline, which may come from a read error. This sequence joins TRBV19 and TRBJ2-7; no firm D call. CDR1 LNHDA and CDR2 SQIVND come from the germline V gene (reference sequence). There are 14 residues in the CDR3. CDR3 DNA sequence: TGTGCCAGTAGGATAGGCCCGCAGTCCTACGAGCAGTACTTC. Translated: CASRIGPQSYEQYF.

The chain has TRBV6-2 or TRBV6-3 and TRBJ1-5; the D gene is possibly TRBD1 (5 bases). The CDR3 consists of 15 residues. Trimming left V 0 bases short and J 6 bases short, with 12 bases between. The germline gives CDR1 MNHEY, CDR2 SVGEGT. CDR3 sequence: CASSYSGQVGQPQHF. The CDR3 DNA follows: TGTGCCAGCAGTTACTCGGGGCAGGTTGGTCAGCCCCAGCATTTT.